A selection of T cell receptor beta chains follows, all from one sample in a study of cytomegalovirus exposure and HLA in healthy donors. Clones were read by immunoSEQ multiplex PCR, and TCRdb kept only the in-frame ones, dropping some. The sample has tens of thousands of clones, around 96% seen once; the top ten hold 1.6%. The sequenced sample was PBMCs. These TCRs come from a man between 18 and 35 years old in good health and CMV-seropositive. The conserved cysteine and the conserved F or W are not part of the CDR3 here.

CDR3aa	j_gene	v_gene
ASSLMGGGTEAF	TRBJ1-1	TRBV7-3
AWSERGLAEIRGF	TRBJ2-1	TRBV30
ASSTGWGQGATGELF	TRBJ2-2	TRBV7-3
ASSGTSVSYEQY	TRBJ2-7	TRBV6-1
ASSSLQGAAYNEQF	TRBJ2-1	TRBV5-6
ATSSLDRVEETQY	TRBJ2-5	TRBV15
SAGTVFYGYT	TRBJ1-2	TRBV29-1
AITPGDRDGEQY	TRBJ2-7	TRBV10-3
ASSQDRGNYGYT	TRBJ1-2	TRBV4-1
ASSQDPRYEQY	TRBJ2-7	TRBV4-2
ASSPRGLAGDNYEQY	TRBJ2-7	TRBV27
ASSLTSSHEQY	TRBJ2-7	TRBV9